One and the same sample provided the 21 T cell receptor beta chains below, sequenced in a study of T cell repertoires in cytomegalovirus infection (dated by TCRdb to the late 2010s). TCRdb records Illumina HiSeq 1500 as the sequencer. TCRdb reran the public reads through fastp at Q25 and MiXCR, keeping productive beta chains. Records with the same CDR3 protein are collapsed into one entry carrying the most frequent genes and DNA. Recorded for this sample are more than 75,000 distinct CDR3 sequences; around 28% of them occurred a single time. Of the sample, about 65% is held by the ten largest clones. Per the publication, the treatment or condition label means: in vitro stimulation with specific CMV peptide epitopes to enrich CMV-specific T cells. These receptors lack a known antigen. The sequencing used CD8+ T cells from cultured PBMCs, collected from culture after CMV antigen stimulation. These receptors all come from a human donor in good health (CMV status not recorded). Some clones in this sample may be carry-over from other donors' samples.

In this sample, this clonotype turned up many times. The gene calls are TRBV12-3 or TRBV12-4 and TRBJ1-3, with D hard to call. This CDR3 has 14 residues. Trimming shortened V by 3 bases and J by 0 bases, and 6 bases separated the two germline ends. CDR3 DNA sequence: TGTGCCAGCAGTTTTGGTCCCTCTGGAAACACCATATATTTT. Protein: CASSFGPSGNTIYF.

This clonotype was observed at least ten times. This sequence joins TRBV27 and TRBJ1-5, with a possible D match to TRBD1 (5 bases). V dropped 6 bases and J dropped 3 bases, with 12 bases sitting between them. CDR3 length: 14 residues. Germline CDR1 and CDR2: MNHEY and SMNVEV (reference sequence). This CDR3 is CASSRGTVNQPQHF. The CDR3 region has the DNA TGTGCCAGCAGCCGCGGGACGGTCAATCAGCCCCAGCATTTT.

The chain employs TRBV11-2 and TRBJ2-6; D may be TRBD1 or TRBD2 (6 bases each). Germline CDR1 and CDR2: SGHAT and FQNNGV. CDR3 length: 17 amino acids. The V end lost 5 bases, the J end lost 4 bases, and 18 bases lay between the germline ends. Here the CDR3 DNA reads TGTGCCAGCAGCCCCTATGCAGGGGCGGGAGGGGCCAACGTCCTGACTTTC. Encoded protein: CASSPYAGAGGANVLTF.

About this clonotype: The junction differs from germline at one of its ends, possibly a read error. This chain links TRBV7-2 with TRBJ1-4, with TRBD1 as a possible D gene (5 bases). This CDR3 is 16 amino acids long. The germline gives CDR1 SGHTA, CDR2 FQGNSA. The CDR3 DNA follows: TGTGCCAGCAGCTTAGCGCTCCGGGACTTTAATGAAAATCTGTTTTTT. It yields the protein CASSLALRDFNENLFF. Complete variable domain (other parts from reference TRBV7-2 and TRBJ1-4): GAGVSQSPSNKVTEKGKDVELRCDPISGHTALYWYRQSLGQGLEFLIYFQGNSAPDKSGLPSDRFSAERTGGSVSTLTIQRTQQEDSAVYLCASSLALRDFNENLFFGSGTQLSVL.

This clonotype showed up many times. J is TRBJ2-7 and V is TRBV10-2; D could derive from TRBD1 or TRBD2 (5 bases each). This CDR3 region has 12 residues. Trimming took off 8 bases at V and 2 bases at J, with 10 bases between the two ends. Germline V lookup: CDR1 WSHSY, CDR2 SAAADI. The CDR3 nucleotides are TGCGCCAGCCGAGGGGTGGCCTACGAGCAGTACTTC. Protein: CASRGVAYEQYF.

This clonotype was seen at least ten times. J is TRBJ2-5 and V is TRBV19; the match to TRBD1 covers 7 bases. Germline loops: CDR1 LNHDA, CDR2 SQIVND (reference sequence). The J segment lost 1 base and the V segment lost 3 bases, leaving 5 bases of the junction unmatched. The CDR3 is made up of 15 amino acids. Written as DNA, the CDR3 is TGTGCCAGTAGTATCCGAGGGGGCCCCCAAGAGACCCAGTACTTC. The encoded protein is CASSIRGGPQETQYF.

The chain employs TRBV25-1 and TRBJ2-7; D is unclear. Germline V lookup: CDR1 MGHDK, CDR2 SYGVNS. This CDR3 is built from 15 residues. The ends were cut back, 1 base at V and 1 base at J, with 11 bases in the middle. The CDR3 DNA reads TGTGCCAGCAGTGAATGGGGATATAATTCCTACGAGCAGTACTTC. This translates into CASSEWGYNSYEQYF.

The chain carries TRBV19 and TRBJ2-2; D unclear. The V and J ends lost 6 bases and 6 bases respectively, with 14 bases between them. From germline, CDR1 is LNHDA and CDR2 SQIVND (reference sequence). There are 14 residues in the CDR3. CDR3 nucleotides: TGTGCCAGTAGCCCCTGGGAAGGGCCCGGGGAGCTGTTTTTT. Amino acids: CASSPWEGPGELFF.

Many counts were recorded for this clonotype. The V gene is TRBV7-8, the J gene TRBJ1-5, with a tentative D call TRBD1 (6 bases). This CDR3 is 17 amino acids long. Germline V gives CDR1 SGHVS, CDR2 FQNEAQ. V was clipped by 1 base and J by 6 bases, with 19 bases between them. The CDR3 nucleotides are TGTGCCAGCAGCTTAGACCCTGGGGGGCCTCCGGTTCAGCCCCAGCATTTT. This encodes CASSLDPGGPPVQPQHF.

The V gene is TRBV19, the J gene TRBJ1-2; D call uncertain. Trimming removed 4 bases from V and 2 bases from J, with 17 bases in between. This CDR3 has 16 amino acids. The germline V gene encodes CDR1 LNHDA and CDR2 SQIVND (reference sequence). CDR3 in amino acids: CASSTIPRTGNYGYTF. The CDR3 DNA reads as TGTGCCAGTAGTACTATCCCAAGGACGGGGAACTATGGCTACACCTTC.

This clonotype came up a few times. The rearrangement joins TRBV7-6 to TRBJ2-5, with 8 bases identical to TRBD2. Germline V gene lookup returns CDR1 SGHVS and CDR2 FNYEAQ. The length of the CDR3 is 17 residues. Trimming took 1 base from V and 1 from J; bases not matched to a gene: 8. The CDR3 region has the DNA TGTGCCAGCAGCTTAGAAGCCACGCGGGGGGCCCAAGAGACCCAGTACTTC. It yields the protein CASSLEATRGAQETQYF.

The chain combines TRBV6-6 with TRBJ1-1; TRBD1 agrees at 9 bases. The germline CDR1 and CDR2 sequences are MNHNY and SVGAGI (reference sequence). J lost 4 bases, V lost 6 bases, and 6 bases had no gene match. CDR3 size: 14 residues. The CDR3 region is CASSGQGLGTEAFF. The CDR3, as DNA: TGTGCCAGCAGCGGACAGGGGTTAGGCACTGAAGCTTTCTTT.

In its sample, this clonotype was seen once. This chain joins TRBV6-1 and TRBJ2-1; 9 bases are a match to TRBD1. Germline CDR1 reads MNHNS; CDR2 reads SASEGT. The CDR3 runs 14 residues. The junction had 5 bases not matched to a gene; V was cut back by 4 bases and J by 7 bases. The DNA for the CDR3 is TGTGCCAGCAGTGGCGGGACAGGGTGGAATGAGCAGTTCTTC. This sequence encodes CASSGGTGWNEQFF.

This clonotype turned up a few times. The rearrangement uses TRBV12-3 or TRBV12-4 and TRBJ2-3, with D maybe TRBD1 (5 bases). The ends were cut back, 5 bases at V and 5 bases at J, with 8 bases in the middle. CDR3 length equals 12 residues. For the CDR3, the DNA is TGTGCCAGCAGTCCAACAGGAGATACGCAGTATTTT. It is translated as CASSPTGDTQYF.

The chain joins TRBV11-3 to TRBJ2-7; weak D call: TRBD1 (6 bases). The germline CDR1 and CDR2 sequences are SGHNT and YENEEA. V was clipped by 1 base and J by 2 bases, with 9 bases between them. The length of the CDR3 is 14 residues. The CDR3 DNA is TGTGCCAGCAGCTTAGCTGGACAGCCCTACGAGCAGTACTTC. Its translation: CASSLAGQPYEQYF. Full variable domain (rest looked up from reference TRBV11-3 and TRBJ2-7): EAGVVQSPRYKIIEKKQPVAFWCNPISGHNTLYWYLQNLGQGPELLIRYENEEAVDDSQLPKDRFSAERLKGVDSTLKIQPAELGDSAVYLCASSLAGQPYEQYFGPGTRLTVT.

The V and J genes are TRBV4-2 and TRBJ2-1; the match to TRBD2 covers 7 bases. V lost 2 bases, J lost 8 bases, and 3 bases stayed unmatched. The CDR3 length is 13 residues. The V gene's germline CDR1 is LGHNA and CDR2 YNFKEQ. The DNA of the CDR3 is TGTGCCAGCAGCCAAAGTGGGGGGGATGAGCAGTTCTTC. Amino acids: CASSQSGGDEQFF.

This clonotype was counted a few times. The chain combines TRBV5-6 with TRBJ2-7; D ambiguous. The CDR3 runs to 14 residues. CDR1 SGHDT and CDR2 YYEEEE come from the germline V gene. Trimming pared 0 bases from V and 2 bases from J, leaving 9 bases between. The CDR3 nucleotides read TGTGCCAGCAGCTTGGATATAGGGACCTACGAGCAGTACTTC. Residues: CASSLDIGTYEQYF.

The CDR3 region has the DNA TGCGCCAGCAGCTTGGCGCCGGTAAGCTCCTACAATGAGCAGTTCTTC. Amino acids: CASSLAPVSSYNEQFF. The rearrangement joins TRBV5-1 to TRBJ2-1; D call uncertain. V shed 0 bases and J shed 0 bases, with 10 bases lying between them. Per the germline V gene, CDR1 is SGHRS and CDR2 is YFSETQ. The CDR3 length is 16 residues.

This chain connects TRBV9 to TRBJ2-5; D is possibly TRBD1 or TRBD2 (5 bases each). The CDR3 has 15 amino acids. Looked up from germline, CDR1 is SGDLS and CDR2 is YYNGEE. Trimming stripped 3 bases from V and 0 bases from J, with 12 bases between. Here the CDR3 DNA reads TGTGCCAGCAGCGGCGAGGGGCGGAACCAAGAGACCCAGTACTTC. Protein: CASSGEGRNQETQYF. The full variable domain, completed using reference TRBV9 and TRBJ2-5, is DSGVTQTPKHLITATGQRVTLRCSPRSGDLSVYWYQQSLDQGLQFLIQYYNGEERAKGNILERFSAQQFPDLHSELNLSSLELGDSALYFCASSGEGRNQETQYFGPGTRLLVL.

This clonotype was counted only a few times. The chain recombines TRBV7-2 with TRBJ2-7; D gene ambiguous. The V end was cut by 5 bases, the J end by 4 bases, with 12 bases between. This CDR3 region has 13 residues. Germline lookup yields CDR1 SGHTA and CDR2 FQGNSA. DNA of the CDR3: TGTGCCAGCAGCCTTCGGTTAGGGTACGAGCAGTACTTC. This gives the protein CASSLRLGYEQYF. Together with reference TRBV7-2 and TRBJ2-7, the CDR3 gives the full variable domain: GAGVSQSPSNKVTEKGKDVELRCDPISGHTALYWYRQSLGQGLEFLIYFQGNSAPDKSGLPSDRFSAERTGGSVSTLTIQRTQQEDSAVYLCASSLRLGYEQYFGPGTRLTVT.

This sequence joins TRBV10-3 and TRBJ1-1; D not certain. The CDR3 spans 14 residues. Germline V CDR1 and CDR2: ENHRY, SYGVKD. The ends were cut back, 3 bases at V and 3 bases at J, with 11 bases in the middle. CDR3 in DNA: TGTGCCATCAGTGATTGGCAGGAGTACACTGAAGCTTTCTTT. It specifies CAISDWQEYTEAFF.